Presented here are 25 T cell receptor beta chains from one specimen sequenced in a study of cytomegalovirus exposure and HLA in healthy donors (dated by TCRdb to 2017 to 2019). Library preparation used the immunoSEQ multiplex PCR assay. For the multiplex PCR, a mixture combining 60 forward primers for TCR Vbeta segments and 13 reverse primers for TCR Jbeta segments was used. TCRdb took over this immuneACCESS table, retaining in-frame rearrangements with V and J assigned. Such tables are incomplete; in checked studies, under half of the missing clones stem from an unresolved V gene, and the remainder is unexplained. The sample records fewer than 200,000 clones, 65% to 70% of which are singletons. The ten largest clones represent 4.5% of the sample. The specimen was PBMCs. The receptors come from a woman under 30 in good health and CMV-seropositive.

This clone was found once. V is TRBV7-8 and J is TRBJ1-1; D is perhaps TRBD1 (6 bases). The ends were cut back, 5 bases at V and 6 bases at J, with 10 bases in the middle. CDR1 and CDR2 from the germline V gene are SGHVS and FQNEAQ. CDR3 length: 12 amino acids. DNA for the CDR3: TGTGCCAGCAGCCTAGGGGGGGCTGAAGCTTTCTTT. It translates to CASSLGGAEAFF. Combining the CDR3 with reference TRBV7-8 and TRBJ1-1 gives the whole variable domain GAGVSQSPRYKVAKRGQDVALRCDPISGHVSLFWYQQALGQGPEFLTYFQNEAQLDKSGLPSDRFFAERPEGSVSTLKIQRTQQEDSAVYLCASSLGGAEAFFGQGTRLTVV.

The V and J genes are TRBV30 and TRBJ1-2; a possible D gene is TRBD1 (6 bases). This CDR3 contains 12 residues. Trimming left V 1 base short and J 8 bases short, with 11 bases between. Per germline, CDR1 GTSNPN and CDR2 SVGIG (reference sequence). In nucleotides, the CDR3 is TGTGCCTGGAGTGACAGGGATGAGGGCTACACCTTC. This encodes CAWSDRDEGYTF.

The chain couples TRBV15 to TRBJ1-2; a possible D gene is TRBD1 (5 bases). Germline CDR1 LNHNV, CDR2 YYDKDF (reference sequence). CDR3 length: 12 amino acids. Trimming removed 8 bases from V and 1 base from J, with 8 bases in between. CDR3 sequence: CATGHHNYGYTF. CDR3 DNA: TGTGCCACCGGACACCATAACTATGGCTACACCTTC.

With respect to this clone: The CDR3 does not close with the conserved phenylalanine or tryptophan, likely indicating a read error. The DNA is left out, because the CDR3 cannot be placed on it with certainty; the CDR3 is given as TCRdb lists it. The CDR3: CASSLGLVLL. The chain carries TRBV5-1 and TRBJ2-7; the D call of TRBD2 is as the table states it, not checked on the DNA. Germline V CDR1 and CDR2: SGHRS, YFSETQ. The CDR3 adds up to 10 amino acids, both ends counted.

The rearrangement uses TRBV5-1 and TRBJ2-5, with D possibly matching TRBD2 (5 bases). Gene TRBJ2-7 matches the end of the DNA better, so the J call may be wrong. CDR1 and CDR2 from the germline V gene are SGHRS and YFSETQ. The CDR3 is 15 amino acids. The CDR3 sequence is CASSLAIVGAYEQYF. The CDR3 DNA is TGCGCCAGCAGCTTGGCCATTGTGGGAGCCTACGAGCAGTACTTC.

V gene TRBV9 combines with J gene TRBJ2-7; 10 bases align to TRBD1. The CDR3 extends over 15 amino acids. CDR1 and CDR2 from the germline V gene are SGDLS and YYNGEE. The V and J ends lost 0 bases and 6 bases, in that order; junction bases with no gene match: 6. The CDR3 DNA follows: TGTGCCAGCAGCGTAGCCGGGACAGGGGTGGGCGAGCAGTACTTC. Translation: CASSVAGTGVGEQYF.

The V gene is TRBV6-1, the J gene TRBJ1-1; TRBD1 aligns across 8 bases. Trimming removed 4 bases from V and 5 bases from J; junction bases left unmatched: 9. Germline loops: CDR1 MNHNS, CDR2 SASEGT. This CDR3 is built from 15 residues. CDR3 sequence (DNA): TGTGCCAGCAGTGGCCGGGACAGGTTATTGACTGAAGCTTTCTTT. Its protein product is CASSGRDRLLTEAFF.

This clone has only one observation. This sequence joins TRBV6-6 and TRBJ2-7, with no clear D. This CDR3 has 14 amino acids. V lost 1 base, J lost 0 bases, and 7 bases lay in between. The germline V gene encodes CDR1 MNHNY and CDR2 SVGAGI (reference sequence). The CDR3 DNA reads TGTGCCAGCAGTTACTGGCAGGCCTCCTACGAGCAGTACTTC. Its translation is CASSYWQASYEQYF.

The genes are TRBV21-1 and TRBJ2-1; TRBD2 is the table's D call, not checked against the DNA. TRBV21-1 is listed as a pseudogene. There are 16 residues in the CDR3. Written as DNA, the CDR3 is TGTGCCAGCAGCAAAGAGGGGGGGGCCCCCTACAATGAGCAGTTCTTC. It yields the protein CASSKEGGAPYNEQFF.

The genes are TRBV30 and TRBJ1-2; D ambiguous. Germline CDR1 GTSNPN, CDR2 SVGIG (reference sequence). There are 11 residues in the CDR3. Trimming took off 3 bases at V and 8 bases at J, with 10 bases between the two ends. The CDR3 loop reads CAWSGLGGYTF. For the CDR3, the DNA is TGTGCCTGGAGCGGTTTGGGCGGCTACACCTTC.

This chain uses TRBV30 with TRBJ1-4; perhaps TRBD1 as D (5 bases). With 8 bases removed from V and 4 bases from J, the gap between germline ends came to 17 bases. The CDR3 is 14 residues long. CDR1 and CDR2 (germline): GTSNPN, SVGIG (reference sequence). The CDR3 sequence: CAATQGRFNEKLFF. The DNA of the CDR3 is TGTGCCGCCACTCAGGGCAGATTTAATGAAAAACTGTTTTTT.

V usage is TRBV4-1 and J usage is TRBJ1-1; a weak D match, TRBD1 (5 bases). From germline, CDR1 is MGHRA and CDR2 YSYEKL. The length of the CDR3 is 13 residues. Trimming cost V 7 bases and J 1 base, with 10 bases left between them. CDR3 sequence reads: CASTITGNTEAFF. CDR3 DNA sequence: TGCGCCAGCACGATAACAGGGAACACTGAAGCTTTCTTT.

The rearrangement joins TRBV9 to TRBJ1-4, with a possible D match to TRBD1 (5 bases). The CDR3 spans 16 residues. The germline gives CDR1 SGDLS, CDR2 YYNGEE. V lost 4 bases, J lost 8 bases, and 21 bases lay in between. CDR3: CASSPKVTAVSEKLFF. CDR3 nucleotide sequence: TGTGCCAGCAGCCCCAAAGTGACAGCTGTAAGCGAAAAACTGTTTTTT.

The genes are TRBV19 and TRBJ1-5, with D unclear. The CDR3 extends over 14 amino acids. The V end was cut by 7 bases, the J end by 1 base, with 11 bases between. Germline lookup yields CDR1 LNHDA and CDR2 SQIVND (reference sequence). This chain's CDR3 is CASTPGGSNQPQHF. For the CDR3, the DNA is TGTGCCAGTACGCCGGGAGGGAGCAATCAGCCCCAGCATTTT.

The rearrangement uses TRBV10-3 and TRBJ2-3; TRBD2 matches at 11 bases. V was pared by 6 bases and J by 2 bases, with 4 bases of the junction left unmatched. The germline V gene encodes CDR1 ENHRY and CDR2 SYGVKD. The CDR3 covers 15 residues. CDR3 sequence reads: CAIRGTSGHTDTQYF. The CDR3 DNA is TGTGCCATCAGGGGGACTAGCGGTCACACAGATACGCAGTATTTT.

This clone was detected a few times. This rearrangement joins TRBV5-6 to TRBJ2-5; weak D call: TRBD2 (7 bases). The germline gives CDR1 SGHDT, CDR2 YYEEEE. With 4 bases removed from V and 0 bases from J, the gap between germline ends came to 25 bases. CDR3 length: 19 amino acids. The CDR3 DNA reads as TGTGCCAGCAGCCAACATGGGGGGGGCGATTATAGGCACCAAGAGACCCAGTACTTC. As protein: CASSQHGGGDYRHQETQYF.

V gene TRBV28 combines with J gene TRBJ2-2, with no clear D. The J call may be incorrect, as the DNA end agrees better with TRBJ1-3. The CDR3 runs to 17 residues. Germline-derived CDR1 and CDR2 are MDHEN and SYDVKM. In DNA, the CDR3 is TGTGCCAGCAGGAGGCGGGCGGACCCTAATTCTGGAAACACCATATATTTT. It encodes CASRRRADPNSGNTIYF.

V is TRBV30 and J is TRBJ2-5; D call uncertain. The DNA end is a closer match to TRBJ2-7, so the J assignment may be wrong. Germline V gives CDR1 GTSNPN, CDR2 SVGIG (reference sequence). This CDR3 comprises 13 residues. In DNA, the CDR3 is TGTGCCTGGATGACAAGGCGCTCCTACGAGCAGTACTTC. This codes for CAWMTRRSYEQYF.

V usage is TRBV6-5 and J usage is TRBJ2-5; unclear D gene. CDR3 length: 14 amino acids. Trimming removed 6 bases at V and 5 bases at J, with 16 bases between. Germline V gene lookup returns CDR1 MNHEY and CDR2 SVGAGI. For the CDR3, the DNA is TGTGCCAGCAGGTCCCGGTTCACCGAGGAGACCCAGTACTTC. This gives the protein CASRSRFTEETQYF.

This CDR3 is CASSLGAGGGTEAFF. The CDR3 coding sequence is TGTGCCAGCAGCTTAGGGGCAGGGGGCGGCACTGAAGCTTTCTTT. The gene calls are TRBV7-6 and TRBJ1-1; TRBD1 matches at 8 bases. Trimming removed 1 base from V and 4 bases from J; junction bases left unmatched: 5. CDR1 is SGHVS, CDR2 FNYEAQ, per germline. The CDR3 consists of 15 residues.

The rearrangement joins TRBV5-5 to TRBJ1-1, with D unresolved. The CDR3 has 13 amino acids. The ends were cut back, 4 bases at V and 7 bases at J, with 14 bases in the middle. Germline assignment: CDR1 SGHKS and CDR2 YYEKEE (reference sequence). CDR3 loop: CASSKRSALEAFF. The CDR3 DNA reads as TGTGCCAGCAGCAAAAGAAGCGCCCTTGAAGCTTTCTTT.

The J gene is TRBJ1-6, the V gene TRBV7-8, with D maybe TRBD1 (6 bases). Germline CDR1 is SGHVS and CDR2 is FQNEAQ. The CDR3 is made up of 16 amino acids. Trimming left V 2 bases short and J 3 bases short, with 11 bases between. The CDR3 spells CASSLLGAGYNSPLHF. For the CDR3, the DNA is TGTGCCAGCAGCTTACTGGGGGCCGGCTATAATTCACCCCTCCACTTT.

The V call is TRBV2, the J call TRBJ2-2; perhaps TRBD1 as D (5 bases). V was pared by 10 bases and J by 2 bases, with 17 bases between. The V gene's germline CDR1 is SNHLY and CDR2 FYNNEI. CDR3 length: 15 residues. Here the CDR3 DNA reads TGTGCCACGAGCGCCGACAGATTTAACACCGGGGAGCTGTTTTTT. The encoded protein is CATSADRFNTGELFF. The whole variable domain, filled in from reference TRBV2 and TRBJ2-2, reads EPEVTQTPSHQVTQMGQEVILRCVPISNHLYFYWYRQILGQKVEFLVSFYNNEISEKSEIFDDQFSVERPDGSNFTLKIRSTKLEDSAMYFCATSADRFNTGELFFGEGSRLTVL.

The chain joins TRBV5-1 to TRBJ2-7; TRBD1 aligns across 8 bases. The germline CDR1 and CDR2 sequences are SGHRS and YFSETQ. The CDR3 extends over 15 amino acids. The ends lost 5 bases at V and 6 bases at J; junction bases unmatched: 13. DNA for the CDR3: TGCGCCAGCAGGGATGCCGGGACAGGTTTATTCGAGCAGTACTTC. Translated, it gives CASRDAGTGLFEQYF.

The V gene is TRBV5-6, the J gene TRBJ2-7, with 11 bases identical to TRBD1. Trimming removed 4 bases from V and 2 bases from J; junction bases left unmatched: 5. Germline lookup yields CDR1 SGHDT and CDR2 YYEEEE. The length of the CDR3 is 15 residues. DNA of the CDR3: TGTGCCAGCAGCGGAACGGACAGGGGGCCCTACGAGCAGTACTTC. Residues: CASSGTDRGPYEQYF.